The 23 T cell receptor beta chains given below trace back to one sample, sequenced in a study of beta chain features in type 1 diabetes. Since all of the isolated RNA was reverse transcribed, expressed TCRB transcripts were what got sequenced. TCRdb keeps only in-frame clones here, not all; method: immunoSEQ multiplex PCR. The sample contains 300,000 to 400,000 clones, over 10% of which appear only once. Sequences were obtained from naive CD4+ T cells from blood. These receptors all stem from a man between 18 and 29 years old in good health.

The chain carries TRBV6-1 and TRBJ1-2, with 7 bases lining up with TRBD1. The J segment lost 1 base and the V segment lost 7 bases, leaving 6 bases of the junction unmatched. This CDR3 region has 14 residues. In germline, CDR1 is MNHNS, CDR2 SASEGT. Here the CDR3 reads CASNLGQINYGYTF. The CDR3 DNA reads as TGTGCCAGCAACCTGGGACAGATTAACTATGGCTACACCTTC.

The chain joins TRBV4-3 to TRBJ2-7; a weak D match, TRBD1 (6 bases). V lost 4 bases, J lost 0 bases, and 7 bases lay in between. The V gene's germline CDR1 is LGHNA and CDR2 YSLEER. The CDR3 totals 13 residues. The CDR3 region has the DNA TGCGCCAGCAGCCGAGGGGGCTCCTACGAGCAGTACTTC. It is translated as CASSRGGSYEQYF.

The V and J genes are TRBV7-6 and TRBJ1-6; D might be TRBD1 (6 bases). V lost 10 bases to trimming and J lost 6 bases, with 13 bases between them. Germline V CDR1 and CDR2: SGHVS, FNYEAQ. This CDR3 region has 13 residues. CDR3 bases: TGTGCCACCCAGGACAGTATTAATTCACCCCTCCACTTT. It encodes CATQDSINSPLHF.

This clone was detected a few times. This chain joins TRBV11-2 and TRBJ2-1; D perhaps matches TRBD1 (5 bases). CDR1 is SGHAT, CDR2 FQNNGV, per germline. The CDR3 runs to 13 residues. Trimming shortened V by 6 bases and J by 6 bases, and 12 bases separated the two germline ends. DNA of the CDR3: TGTGCCAGCAGTTTCACAGGCGGCAATGAGCAGTTCTTC. Translated, it gives CASSFTGGNEQFF.

CDR3 sequence: CATLTRGANTEAFF. The CDR3 region has the DNA TGTGCCACCCTAACCCGGGGAGCGAACACTGAAGCTTTCTTT. This chain uses TRBV7-3 with TRBJ1-1; D gene unclear. CDR3 length equals 14 residues. V lost 10 bases and J 1 base, leaving 16 bases between the germline ends. Germline CDR1 is SGHTA and CDR2 is FQGTGA.

The rearrangement uses TRBV15 and TRBJ1-5; D perhaps matches TRBD1 (6 bases). V shed 2 bases and J shed 2 bases, with 16 bases lying between them. The CDR3 length is 17 residues. Germline V gene data show CDR1 as LNHNV and CDR2 as YYDKDF (reference sequence). CDR3 sequence reads: CATSRSGTPRGNQPQHF. The CDR3 bases are TGTGCCACCAGCAGATCCGGGACACCGCGCGGCAATCAGCCCCAGCATTTT.

The V gene is TRBV7-2, the J gene TRBJ2-7, with 9 bases aligning to TRBD2. Per the germline V gene, CDR1 is SGHTA and CDR2 is FQGNSA. Trimming took 3 bases from V and 3 from J; bases not matched to a gene: 9. There are 16 residues in the CDR3. The CDR3 DNA follows: TGTGCCAGCAGCTTCCTCGGGACTAGCACATTCTACGAGCAGTACTTC. The encoded protein is CASSFLGTSTFYEQYF.

The gene calls are TRBV7-6 and TRBJ1-4, with D perhaps matching TRBD1 (6 bases). Germline CDR1 SGHVS, CDR2 FNYEAQ. V was clipped by 2 bases and J by 10 bases, with 23 bases between them. This CDR3 region has 17 residues. The CDR3 sequence is CASSLHPAGGMEGKLFF. The DNA of the CDR3 is TGTGCCAGCAGCTTACACCCGGCGGGGGGCATGGAAGGAAAACTGTTTTTT.

V is TRBV27 and J is TRBJ2-3; possible D gene TRBD2, 5 bases. Germline CDR1 is MNHEY and CDR2 is SMNVEV (reference sequence). Trimming shortened V by 6 bases and J by 0 bases, and 7 bases separated the two germline ends. The CDR3 is 13 residues long. Here the CDR3 reads CASRWRSTDTQYF. The CDR3 DNA is TGTGCCAGCAGGTGGAGGAGCACAGATACGCAGTATTTT.

This clone was recorded at least ten times. V usage is TRBV15 and J usage is TRBJ2-2; D is uncertain. The V end lost 1 base, the J end lost 4 bases, and 4 bases lay between the germline ends. Germline CDR1 and CDR2: LNHNV and YYDKDF (reference sequence). The length of the CDR3 is 13 residues. The CDR3 is CATSRAFTGELFF. DNA of the CDR3: TGTGCCACCAGCAGAGCGTTCACCGGGGAGCTGTTTTTT.

V and J are TRBV27 and TRBJ1-4; possibly TRBD1 for D (6 bases). CDR1 is MNHEY, CDR2 SMNVEV, per germline (reference sequence). This CDR3 spans 14 amino acids. Trimming took off 6 bases at V and 4 bases at J, with 12 bases between the two ends. CDR3 region: CASSPDRNNEKLFF. DNA for the CDR3: TGTGCCAGCAGCCCCGACAGGAATAATGAAAAACTGTTTTTT.

The chain is built from TRBV27 and TRBJ2-1; 7 nucleotides match TRBD1. Germline V gene sequence: CDR1 MNHEY, CDR2 SMNVEV (reference sequence). The trim removed 8 bases at V and 7 bases at J, leaving 11 bases unmatched. The CDR3 contains 14 residues. The CDR3: CASSPGTVINEQFF. CDR3 coding DNA: TGTGCCAGCTCCCCCGGGACAGTAATTAATGAGCAGTTCTTC.

The gene calls are TRBV4-3 and TRBJ2-3; no firm D call. Germline values: CDR1 LGHNA, CDR2 YSLEER. The CDR3 extends over 13 amino acids. Trimming took off 6 bases at V and 3 bases at J, with 10 bases between the two ends. As DNA, the CDR3 is TGCGCCAGCAGTCCTAGGCCGACAGATACGCAGTATTTT. It specifies CASSPRPTDTQYF.

The chain uses TRBV29-1 and TRBJ2-7, with D maybe TRBD2 (5 bases). CDR3 length equals 13 residues. V shed 8 bases and J shed 1 base, with 15 bases lying between them. In germline, CDR1 is SQVTM, CDR2 ANQGSEA. CDR3 in amino acids: CSFREYRSYEQYF. The CDR3 region has the DNA TGCAGCTTTAGGGAGTACCGTTCCTACGAGCAGTACTTC.

V gene TRBV7-9 combines with J gene TRBJ2-1; 10 nucleotides line up with TRBD2. This CDR3 has 15 residues. Per germline, CDR1 SEHNR and CDR2 FQNEAQ (reference sequence). J lost 12 bases, V lost 5 bases, and 13 bases had no gene match. Here the CDR3 reads CASSTSGTSVLRQFF. The DNA of the CDR3 is TGTGCCAGCAGCACCTCCGGGACTAGCGTCTTGAGGCAGTTCTTC.

This clone was picked up a small number of times. This chain links TRBV5-1 with TRBJ2-7; 11 nucleotides line up with TRBD2. CDR3 size: 17 residues. In germline, CDR1 is SGHRS, CDR2 YFSETQ. V trimming: 6 bases; J trimming: 5 bases; junction bases outside the gene matches: 16. The CDR3 loop is CASTGTSGTSGVHEQYF. CDR3 coding DNA: TGCGCCAGCACCGGGACTAGCGGAACATCGGGCGTGCACGAGCAGTACTTC. Supplemented by reference TRBV5-1 and TRBJ2-7, the full variable domain reads KAGVTQTPRYLIKTRGQQVTLSCSPISGHRSVSWYQQTPGQGLQFLFEYFSETQRNKGNFPGRFSGRQFSNSRSEMNVSTLELGDSALYLCASTGTSGTSGVHEQYFGPGTRLTVT.

In this sample, this clone turned up a few times. Relative to the germline gene, one junction end is altered; a read error may explain this. This chain links TRBV5-4 with TRBJ2-2; perhaps TRBD2 as D (6 bases). The germline CDR1 and CDR2 sequences are SGHNT and YYREEE (reference sequence). This CDR3 is 15 amino acids long. This CDR3 is CASSPLEGNTGELFF. In DNA, the CDR3 is TGCGCCAGCAGCCCCTTGGAGGGGAACACCGGGGAGCTGTTTTTT.

Here the CDR3 reads CASGQGYQPQHF. DNA of the CDR3: TGTGCCAGTGGACAGGGTTATCAGCCCCAGCATTTT. V usage is TRBV6-5 and J usage is TRBJ1-5; 8 bases line up with TRBD1. In germline, CDR1 is MNHEY, CDR2 SVGAGI. CDR3 size: 12 residues. The V segment lost 9 bases and the J segment 5 bases; nucleotides outside the gene matches: 3.

In this sample, this clone turned up a few times. The rearrangement links TRBV7-2 to TRBJ1-2, with TRBD1 as a possible D gene (6 bases). Germline CDR1 reads SGHTA; CDR2 reads FQGNSA. V lost 5 bases and J lost 2, with 12 bases in between. The CDR3 is 14 amino acids. The CDR3 reads CASSPDGQNYGYTF. The CDR3 DNA sequence: TGTGCCAGCAGCCCCGACGGACAGAACTATGGCTACACCTTC.

The chain combines TRBV11-2 with TRBJ1-2, with a weak D call TRBD1 (6 bases). V dropped 1 base and J dropped 8 bases, with 14 bases sitting between them. The CDR3 covers 14 residues. CDR1 is SGHAT and CDR2 is FQNNGV in the germline V gene. The CDR3 spells CASSLGATGLGYTF. As DNA, the CDR3 is TGTGCCAGCAGCTTAGGGGCAACAGGGTTAGGCTACACCTTC.

The chain has TRBV7-2 and TRBJ2-7, with 13 bases that match TRBD2. Losses at the gene ends were 6 bases for V and 3 bases for J; bases not matched to a gene: 8. CDR1 and CDR2 from the germline V gene are SGHTA and FQGNSA. The CDR3 contains 16 residues. CDR3 region: CASSRTSGSQDYEQYF. The CDR3, as DNA: TGTGCCAGCAGTCGGACTAGCGGGAGTCAGGACTACGAGCAGTACTTC.

This chain links TRBV9 with TRBJ2-6; D not resolved. From germline, CDR1 is SGDLS and CDR2 YYNGEE. The CDR3 totals 17 residues. V was shortened by 3 bases and J by 0 bases, with 13 bases between the two germline ends. Here the CDR3 reads CASSATLESSGANVLTF. In nucleotides, the CDR3 is TGTGCCAGCAGCGCGACATTAGAGAGCTCTGGGGCCAACGTCCTGACTTTC.

The V gene is TRBV29-1, the J gene TRBJ2-5; TRBD2 agrees at 7 bases. The CDR3 totals 13 residues. With 4 bases clipped from V and 5 bases from J, the junction kept 7 bases outside the gene matches. The germline V gene has CDR1 SQVTM and CDR2 ANQGSEA. The CDR3 DNA is TGCAGCGTTGTGGGGGGAGGGAGGGAGACCCAGTACTTC. It encodes CSVVGGGRETQYF. The entire variable domain, with the rest obtained from reference TRBV29-1 and TRBJ2-5, is as follows: SAVISQKPSRDICQRGTSLTIQCQVDSQVTMMFWYRQQPGQSLTLIATANQGSEATYESGFVIDKFPISRPNLTFSTLTVSNMSPEDSSIYLCSVVGGGRETQYFGPGTRLLVL.